This TCR beta chain was obtained from a study of blood T cells in healthy people across ages. Points from the study as a whole: Older age coincided with a roughly linear decline in TCR beta diversity per million T cells.

A note on this clonotype: Its antigen is undetermined.

Through a sample-barcoded 5' primer and a J-beta primer mix, a second PCR was run for about 6 to 11 cycles. Carrying 12 random nucleotides, a template-switch adaptor labeled each individual cDNA molecule. TCRdb processed the 5' RACE reads anew with MiXCR; each CDR3 protein has one entry. The table lists about 680,000 distinct CDR3 sequences, over 45% of them singletons. CDR3 length: 13 residues. From germline, CDR1 is SEHNR and CDR2 FQNEAQ (reference sequence). Trimming took off 7 bases at V and 6 bases at J, with 13 bases between the two ends. The sequenced sample was blood. The TCR sequence derives from a woman aged 60-70 years in good health. The rearrangement uses TRBV7-9 and TRBJ2-1; D not resolved. Written as DNA, the CDR3 is TGTGCCAGCAAGCCCTATATCGGCAATGAGCAGTTCTTC. Its protein is CASKPYIGNEQFF.